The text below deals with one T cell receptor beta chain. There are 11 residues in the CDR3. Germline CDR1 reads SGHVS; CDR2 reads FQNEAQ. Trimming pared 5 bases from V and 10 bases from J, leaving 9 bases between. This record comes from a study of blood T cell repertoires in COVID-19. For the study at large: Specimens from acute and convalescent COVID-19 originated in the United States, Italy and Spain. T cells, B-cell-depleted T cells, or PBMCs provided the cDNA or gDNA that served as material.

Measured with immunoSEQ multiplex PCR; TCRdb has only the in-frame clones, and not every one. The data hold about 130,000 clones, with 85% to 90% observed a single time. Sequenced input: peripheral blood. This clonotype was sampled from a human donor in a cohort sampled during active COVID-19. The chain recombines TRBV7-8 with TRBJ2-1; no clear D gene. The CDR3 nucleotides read TGTGCCAGCAGCCCAAGTCGGGAGCAGTTCTTC. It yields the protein CASSPSREQFF.